This T cell receptor (beta chain) was sequenced during a study of blood T cell repertoires in COVID-19 (TCRdb year 2020). For the study in its entirety: Samples from collaborators originated in the United States, Italy and Spain and spanned both the acute and convalescent phases of COVID-19. The material from the prospective study consisted of cDNA or gDNA derived from T cells, B-cell-depleted T cells, or PBMCs. Subjects who had been exposed to COVID-19, were actively infected with it, or had recovered from it provided the deeply sampled blood TCRbeta repertoires that made up the dataset. The repertoires were released in a freely available public database meant as a resource for research on the immune response to SARS-CoV-2. Samples came from the ongoing ImmuneRACE study (first 160 participants) plus 1,254 subjects from 6 global collaborators. Sample metadata almost always included a de-identified subject ID, COVID-19 status, age in years and sex. Where HLA class I and class II types were available, the types were taken from metadata supplied by the sample provider, not from assay-based typing. Broader findings and caveats from the paper: How much clinical and demographic metadata was included differed by source and by participant, and the metadata was provided uncurated.

The immunoSEQ Assay, a bias-controlled multiplex PCR, was used to amplify TCRbeta CDR3 regions from genomic DNA. From the authors' description of their analysis: The number of nucleated cells in each sample was estimated from the amplification of reference gene primers within the assay. Sequence reads were collapsed and filtered to measure the absolute abundance of every unique TCRbeta CDR3 rearrangement. For each sample, productive Simpson clonality was calculated as the square root of Simpson's diversity index across productive rearrangements. TCRdb provides this immuneACCESS table in a form limited to in-frame rearrangements. Some clones are lacking; in checked studies, under half of them reflect an unresolved V gene, and why the rest are absent is not known. V and J calls and clone size are copied from that table; D and trimming were computed from the DNA. For this sample there are about 87,000 clones; around 82% appear just once. Jointly, the top ten make up approximately 3% of the sample.

Of note for this clone: What this receptor recognizes is not known. No base qualities exist here, and no much larger clone lies one base off it.

In Seattle, one collaborating source enrolled patients while the infection was active and tracked those patients longitudinally over the course of disease. Each collaborating institution followed its own protocols to collect whole blood in K2EDTA tubes. For TCRbeta analysis, collaborators shipped samples as frozen whole blood, isolated PBMCs, or DNA extracted from either of those sample types. Deletion took 6 bases off V and 3 bases off J, with a span of 18 bases between the germline ends. The CDR3 goes from the cysteine to the phenylalanine over 15 residues. Just CDR3 DNA is preserved here, 45 bases in frame from base 1. The germline V gene provides CDR1 KGHSH and CDR2 LQKENI.

The specimen sequenced was peripheral blood. This TCR was sampled from a woman older than 75 with COVID-19, enrolled during active disease. The chain was built from TRBV18 and TRBJ2-7; the D gene is perhaps TRBD1, from 5 matching bases. The nucleotides read TGTGCCAGCTCCCACCAGCCGACAGCGCTCTACGAGCAGTACTTC. The translation is CASSHQPTALYEQYF.